One and the same sample provided the 5 T cell receptor beta chains below, sequenced in a study of blood T cell repertoires in COVID-19 (dated by TCRdb to about 2020). The library was prepared using the immunoSEQ multiplex PCR assay. TCRdb obtained this table from immuneACCESS and retained in-frame rearrangements with V and J assigned. These tables miss some clones; where compared with another copy, unresolved V genes account for less than half of the shortfall, and the remainder is unexplained. Here the sample has some 310,000 clones; over 75% occur a single time. The top ten clones comprise 1% of the sample. Sequenced: peripheral blood. These receptors all stem from a man in his forties or fifties with active or convalescent COVID-19.

A single count supports this clone. The chain employs TRBV7-3 and TRBJ2-2, with TRBD2 matching 9 bases. The V gene end was trimmed by 6 bases and the J gene end by 7 bases; junction bases not matched to a gene: 12. Germline loops: CDR1 SGHTA, CDR2 FQGTGA. The CDR3 covers 16 residues. As DNA, the CDR3 is TGTGCCAGCAGTTTTGGGACTAGCCCTAATGGCGGGGAGCTGTTTTTT. Translated: CASSFGTSPNGGELFF.

The chain recombines TRBV5-4 with TRBJ2-2; 9 bases align to TRBD1. The CDR3 extends over 15 amino acids. The trim removed 4 bases at V and 2 bases at J, leaving 3 bases unmatched. Germline-derived CDR1 and CDR2 are SGHNT and YYREEE (reference sequence). The CDR3 nucleotides read TGTGCCAGCAGCCCGGACAGGGGAAACACCGGGGAGCTGTTTTTT. Translation gives CASSPDRGNTGELFF.

The gene calls are TRBV14 and TRBJ1-1; 10 bases are a match to TRBD1. This CDR3 contains 15 residues. V dropped 2 bases and J dropped 3; count of bases not matched to a gene: 3. Germline loops: CDR1 SGHDN, CDR2 FVKESK. CDR3 loop: CASSQQTGGYTEAFF. DNA of the CDR3: TGTGCCAGCAGCCAACAGACAGGGGGCTACACTGAAGCTTTCTTT.

This clone was counted a few times. The chain has TRBV10-2 and TRBJ1-4; 8 nucleotides agree with TRBD1. Germline CDR1 WSHSY, CDR2 SAAADI. V gave up 6 bases and J gave up 4 bases; unmatched junction bases: 10. The CDR3 spans 16 residues. The CDR3 loop is CASSRTQGGGNEKLFF. The CDR3 coding sequence is TGCGCCAGCAGCCGTACACAGGGGGGAGGTAATGAAAAACTGTTTTTT.

J is TRBJ1-1 and V is TRBV2; D remains unclear. Germline V CDR1 and CDR2: SNHLY, FYNNEI. This CDR3 is built from 12 residues. The V gene lost 2 bases and the J gene lost 5 bases, with 6 bases spanning the gap. This CDR3 is CASSEFETEAFF. CDR3 DNA: TGTGCCAGCAGTGAATTCGAGACTGAAGCTTTCTTT.